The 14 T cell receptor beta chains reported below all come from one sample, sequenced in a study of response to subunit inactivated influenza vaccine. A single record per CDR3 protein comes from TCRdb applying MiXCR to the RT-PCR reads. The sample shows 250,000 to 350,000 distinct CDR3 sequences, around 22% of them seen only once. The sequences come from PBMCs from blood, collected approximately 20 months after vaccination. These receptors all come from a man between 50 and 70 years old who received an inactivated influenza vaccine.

The CDR3 bases are TGCAGTGCTAGAGACTCGGACAGGGGTCACTACGAGCAGTACTTC. Amino acid sequence: CSARDSDRGHYEQYF. The chain carries TRBV20-1 and TRBJ2-7; 9 nucleotides line up with TRBD1. Germline lookup yields CDR1 DFQATT and CDR2 SNEGSKA (reference sequence). V lost 0 bases to trimming and J lost 3 bases; unmatched junction nucleotides: 6. This CDR3 has 15 amino acids.

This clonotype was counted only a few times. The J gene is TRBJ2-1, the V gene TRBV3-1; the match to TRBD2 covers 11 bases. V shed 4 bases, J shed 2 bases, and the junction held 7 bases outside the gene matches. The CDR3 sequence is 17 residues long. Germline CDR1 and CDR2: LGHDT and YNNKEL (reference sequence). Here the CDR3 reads CASSPSSGGPAYNEQFF. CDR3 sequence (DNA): TGTGCCAGCAGCCCGTCTAGCGGGGGGCCGGCCTACAATGAGCAGTTCTTC.

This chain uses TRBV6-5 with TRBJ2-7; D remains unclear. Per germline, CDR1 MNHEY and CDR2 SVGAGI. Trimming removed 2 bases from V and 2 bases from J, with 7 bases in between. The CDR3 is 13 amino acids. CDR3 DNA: TGTGCCAGCAGTTACAGGGTCACCTACGAGCAGTACTTC. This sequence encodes CASSYRVTYEQYF.

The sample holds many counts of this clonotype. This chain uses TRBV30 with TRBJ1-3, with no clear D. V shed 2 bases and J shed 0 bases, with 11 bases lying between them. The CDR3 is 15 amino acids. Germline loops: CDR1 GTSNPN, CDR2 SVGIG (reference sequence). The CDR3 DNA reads TGTGCCTGGAGTAGTGATCCCCACTCTGGAAACACCATATATTTT. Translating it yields CAWSSDPHSGNTIYF.

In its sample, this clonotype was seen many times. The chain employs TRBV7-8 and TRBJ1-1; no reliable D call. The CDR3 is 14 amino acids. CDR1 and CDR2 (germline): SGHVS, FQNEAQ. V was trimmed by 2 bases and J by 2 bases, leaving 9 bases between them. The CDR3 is CASSLIVTNTEAFF. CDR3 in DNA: TGTGCCAGCAGCTTAATAGTGACAAACACTGAAGCTTTCTTT.

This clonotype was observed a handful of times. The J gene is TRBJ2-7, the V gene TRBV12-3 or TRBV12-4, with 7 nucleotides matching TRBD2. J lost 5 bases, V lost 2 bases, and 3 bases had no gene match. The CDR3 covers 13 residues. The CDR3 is CASSLRGSHEQYF. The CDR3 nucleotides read TGTGCCAGCAGTTTACGCGGGAGTCACGAGCAGTACTTC.

Here the CDR3 reads CAISRTGANTEAFF. The CDR3 bases are TGTGCCATCAGTCGGACAGGGGCGAACACTGAAGCTTTCTTT. The chain has TRBV10-3 and TRBJ1-1; 9 nucleotides match TRBD1. Germline CDR1 is ENHRY and CDR2 is SYGVKD. The CDR3 has 14 residues. Losses at the gene ends were 5 bases for V and 1 base for J; bases not matched to a gene: 2.

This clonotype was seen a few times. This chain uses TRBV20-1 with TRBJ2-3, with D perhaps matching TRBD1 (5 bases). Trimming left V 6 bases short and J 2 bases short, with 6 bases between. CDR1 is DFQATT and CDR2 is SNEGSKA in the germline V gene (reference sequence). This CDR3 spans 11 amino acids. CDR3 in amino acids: CSADTTDTQYF. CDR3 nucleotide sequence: TGCAGTGCGGACACCACAGATACGCAGTATTTT.

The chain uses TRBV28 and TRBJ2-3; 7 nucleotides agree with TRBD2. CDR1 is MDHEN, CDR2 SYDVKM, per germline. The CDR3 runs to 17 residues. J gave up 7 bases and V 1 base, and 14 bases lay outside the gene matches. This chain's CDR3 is CASSLLRERHPPHTQYF. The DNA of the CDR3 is TGTGCCAGCAGTTTATTGCGGGAGCGCCATCCCCCCCATACGCAGTATTTT.

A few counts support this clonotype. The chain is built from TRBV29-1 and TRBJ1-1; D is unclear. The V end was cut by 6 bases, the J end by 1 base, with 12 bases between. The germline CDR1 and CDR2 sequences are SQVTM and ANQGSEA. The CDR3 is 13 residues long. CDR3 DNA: TGCAGCGTGGCCCCGACACAGAACACTGAAGCTTTCTTT. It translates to CSVAPTQNTEAFF. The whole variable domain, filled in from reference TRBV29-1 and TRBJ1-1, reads SAVISQKPSRDICQRGTSLTIQCQVDSQVTMMFWYRQQPGQSLTLIATANQGSEATYESGFVIDKFPISRPNLTFSTLTVSNMSPEDSSIYLCSVAPTQNTEAFFGQGTRLTVV.

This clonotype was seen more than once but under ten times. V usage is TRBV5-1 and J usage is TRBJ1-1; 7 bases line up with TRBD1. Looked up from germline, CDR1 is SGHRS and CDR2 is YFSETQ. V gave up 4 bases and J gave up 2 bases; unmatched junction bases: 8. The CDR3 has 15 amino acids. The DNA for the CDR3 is TGCGCCAGCAGCACCGGGCCAGGGGGTAACACTGAAGCTTTCTTT. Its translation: CASSTGPGGNTEAFF.

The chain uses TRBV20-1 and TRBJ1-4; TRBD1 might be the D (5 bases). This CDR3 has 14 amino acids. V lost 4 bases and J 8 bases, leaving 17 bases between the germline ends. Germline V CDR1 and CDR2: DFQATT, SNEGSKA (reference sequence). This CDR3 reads CSATQGLVGEKLFF. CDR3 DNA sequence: TGCAGTGCTACTCAGGGTCTTGTAGGAGAAAAACTGTTTTTT.

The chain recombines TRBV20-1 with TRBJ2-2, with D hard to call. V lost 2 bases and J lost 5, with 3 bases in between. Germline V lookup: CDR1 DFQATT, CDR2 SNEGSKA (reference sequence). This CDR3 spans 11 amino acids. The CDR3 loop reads CSARRTGELFF. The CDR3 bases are TGCAGTGCTAGACGAACCGGGGAGCTGTTTTTT.

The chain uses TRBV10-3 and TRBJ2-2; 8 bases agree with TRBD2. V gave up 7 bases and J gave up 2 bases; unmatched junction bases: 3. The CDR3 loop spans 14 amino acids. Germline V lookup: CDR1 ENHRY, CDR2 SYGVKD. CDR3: CAINGGANTGELFF. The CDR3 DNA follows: TGTGCCATCAACGGGGGGGCTAACACCGGGGAGCTGTTTTTT.